This TCR beta chain originates from a study of graft-versus-host responses after intestinal transplantation. This CDR3 has 18 residues. V shed 5 bases and J 4 bases; nucleotides not matched to a gene: 20. Germline loops: CDR1 SEHNR, CDR2 FQNEAQ (reference sequence). Here immunoSEQ multiplex PCR was the method, and the copy in TCRdb shows in-frame clones only, minus some. The profile shows about 10,000 clones, approximately 40% of them singletons. The authors combined some 200,000 CFSE-labeled responder cells with some 200,000 irradiated, violet-dye-labeled stimulator cells in plates. In its sample, this clone was seen a few times.

The origin of this receptor is a human patient who received an intestinal transplant. The J gene is TRBJ2-7, the V gene TRBV7-9; 7 nucleotides agree with TRBD1. The sample was alloreactive CD8+ T cells from a mixed lymphocyte reaction culture, taken before intestinal transplant. The sample's subset: CFSE-low proliferating T cells sorted from roughly 6-day pre-transplant mixed lymphocyte reaction (GvH or HvG direction). The CDR3 sequence is CASSPQGVRQDRPYEQYF. Written as DNA, the CDR3 is TGTGCCAGCAGCCCCCAGGGAGTCCGACAGGACAGGCCATACGAGCAGTACTTC. Full variable domain (outside the CDR3, taken from reference TRBV7-9 and TRBJ2-7): DTGVSQNPRHKITKRGQNVTFRCDPISEHNRLYWYRQTLGQGPEFLTYFQNEAQLEKSRLLSDRFSAERPKGSFSTLEIQRTEQGDSAMYLCASSPQGVRQDRPYEQYFGPGTRLTVT.